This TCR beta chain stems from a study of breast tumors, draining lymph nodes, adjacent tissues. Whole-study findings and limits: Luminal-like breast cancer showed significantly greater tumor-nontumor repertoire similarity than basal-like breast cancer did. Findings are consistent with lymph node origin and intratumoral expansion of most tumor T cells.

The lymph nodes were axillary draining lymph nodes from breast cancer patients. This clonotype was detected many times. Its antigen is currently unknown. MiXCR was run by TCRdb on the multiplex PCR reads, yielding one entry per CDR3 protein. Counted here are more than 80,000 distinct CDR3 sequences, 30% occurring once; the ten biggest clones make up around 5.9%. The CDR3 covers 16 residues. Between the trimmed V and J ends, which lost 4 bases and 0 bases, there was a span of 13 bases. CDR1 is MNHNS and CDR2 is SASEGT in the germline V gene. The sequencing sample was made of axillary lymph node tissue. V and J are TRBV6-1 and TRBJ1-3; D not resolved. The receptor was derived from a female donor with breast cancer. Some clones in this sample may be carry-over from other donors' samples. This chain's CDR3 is CASSVVRGPSGNTIYF. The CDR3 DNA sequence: TGTGCCAGCAGTGTCGTACGAGGGCCCTCTGGAAACACCATATATTTT.